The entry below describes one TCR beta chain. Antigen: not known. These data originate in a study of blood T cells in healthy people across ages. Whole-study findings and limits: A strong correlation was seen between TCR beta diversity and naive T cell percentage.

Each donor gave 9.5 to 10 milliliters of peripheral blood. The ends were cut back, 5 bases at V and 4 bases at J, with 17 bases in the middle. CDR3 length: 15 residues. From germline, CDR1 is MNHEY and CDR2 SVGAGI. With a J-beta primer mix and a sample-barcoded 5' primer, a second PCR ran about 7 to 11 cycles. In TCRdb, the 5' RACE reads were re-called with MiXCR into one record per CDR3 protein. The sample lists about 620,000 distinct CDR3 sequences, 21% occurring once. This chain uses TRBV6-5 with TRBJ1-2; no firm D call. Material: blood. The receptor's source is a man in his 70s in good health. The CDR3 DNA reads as TGTGCCAGCAGTGATCCGGGAGCTAGTTTCTATGGCTACACCTTC. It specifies CASSDPGASFYGYTF.